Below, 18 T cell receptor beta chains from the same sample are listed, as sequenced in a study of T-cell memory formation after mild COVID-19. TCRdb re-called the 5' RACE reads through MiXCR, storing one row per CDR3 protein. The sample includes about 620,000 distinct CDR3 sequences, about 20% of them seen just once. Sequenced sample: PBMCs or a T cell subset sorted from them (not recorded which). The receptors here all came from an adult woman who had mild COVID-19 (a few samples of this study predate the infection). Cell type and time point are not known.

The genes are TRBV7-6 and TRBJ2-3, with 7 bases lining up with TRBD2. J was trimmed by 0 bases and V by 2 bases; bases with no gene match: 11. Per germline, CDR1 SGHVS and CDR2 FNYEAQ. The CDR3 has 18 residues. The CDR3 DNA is TGTGCCAGCAGCTTATACCCCTCGAGCGGGGAGAGCACAGATACGCAGTATTTT. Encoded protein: CASSLYPSSGESTDTQYF.

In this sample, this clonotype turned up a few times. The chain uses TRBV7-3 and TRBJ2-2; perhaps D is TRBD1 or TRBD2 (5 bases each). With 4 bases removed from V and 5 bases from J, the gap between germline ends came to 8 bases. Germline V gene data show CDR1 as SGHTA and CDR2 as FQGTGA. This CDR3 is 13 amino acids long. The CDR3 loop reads CASSSGTTGELFF. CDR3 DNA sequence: TGTGCCAGCAGCTCCGGGACGACCGGGGAGCTGTTTTTT.

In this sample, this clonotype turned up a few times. CDR3 residues: CSARTGGDQETQYF. CDR3 in DNA: TGCAGTGCCCGGACAGGGGGGGACCAAGAGACCCAGTACTTC. J is TRBJ2-5 and V is TRBV20-1; 10 bases are shared with TRBD1. Germline-derived CDR1 and CDR2 are DFQATT and SNEGSKA (reference sequence). Trimming cost V 6 bases and J 0 bases; bases outside gene matches: 4. The CDR3 is 14 residues long.

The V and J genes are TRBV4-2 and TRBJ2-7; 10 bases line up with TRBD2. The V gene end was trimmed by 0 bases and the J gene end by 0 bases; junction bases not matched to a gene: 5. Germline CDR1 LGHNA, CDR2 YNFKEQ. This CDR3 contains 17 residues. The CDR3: CASSQDRSGRASYEQYF. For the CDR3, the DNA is TGTGCCAGCAGCCAAGATCGAAGCGGGAGGGCCTCCTACGAGCAGTACTTC.

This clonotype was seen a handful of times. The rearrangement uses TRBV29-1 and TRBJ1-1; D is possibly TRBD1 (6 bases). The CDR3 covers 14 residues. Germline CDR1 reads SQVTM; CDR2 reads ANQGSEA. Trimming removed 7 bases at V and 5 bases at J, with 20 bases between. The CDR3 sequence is CSADLEQGNTEAFF. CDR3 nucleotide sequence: TGCAGCGCTGATTTAGAACAGGGTAATACTGAAGCTTTCTTT.

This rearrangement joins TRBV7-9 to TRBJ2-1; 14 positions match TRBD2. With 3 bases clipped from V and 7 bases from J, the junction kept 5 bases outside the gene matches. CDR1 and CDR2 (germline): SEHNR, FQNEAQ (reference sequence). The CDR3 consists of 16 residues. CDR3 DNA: TGTGCCAGCAGCTTCAGGACTAGCGGGGGGAGGAATGAGCAGTTCTTC. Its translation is CASSFRTSGGRNEQFF.

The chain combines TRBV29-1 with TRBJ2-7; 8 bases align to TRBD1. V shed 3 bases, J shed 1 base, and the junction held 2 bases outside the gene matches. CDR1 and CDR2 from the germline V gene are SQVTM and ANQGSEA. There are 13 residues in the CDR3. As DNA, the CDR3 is TGCAGCGTTGAGGACAGGGTGTCCTACGAGCAGTACTTC. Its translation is CSVEDRVSYEQYF.

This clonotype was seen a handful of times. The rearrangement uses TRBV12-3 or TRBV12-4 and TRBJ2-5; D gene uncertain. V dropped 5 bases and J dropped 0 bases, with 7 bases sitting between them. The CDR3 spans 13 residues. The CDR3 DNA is TGTGCCAGCAGTACGGAGTACCAAGAGACCCAGTACTTC. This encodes CASSTEYQETQYF.

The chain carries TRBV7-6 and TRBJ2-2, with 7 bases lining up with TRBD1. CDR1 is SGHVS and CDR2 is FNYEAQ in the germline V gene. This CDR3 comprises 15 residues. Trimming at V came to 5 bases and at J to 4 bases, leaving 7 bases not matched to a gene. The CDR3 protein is CASSLSTGITGELFF. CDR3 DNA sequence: TGTGCCAGCAGCCTTTCGACAGGGATCACCGGGGAGCTGTTTTTT.

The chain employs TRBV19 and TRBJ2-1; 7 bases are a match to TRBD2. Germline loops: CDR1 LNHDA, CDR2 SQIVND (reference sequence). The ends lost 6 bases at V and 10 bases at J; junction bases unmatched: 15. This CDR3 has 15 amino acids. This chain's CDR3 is CASSLLAWSVREQFF. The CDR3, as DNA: TGTGCCAGTAGCCTACTAGCGTGGAGTGTCAGGGAGCAGTTCTTC.

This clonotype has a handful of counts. The CDR3 spells CASSRGHPSYEQYF. CDR3 bases: TGTGCCAGTAGTAGGGGACACCCCTCCTACGAGCAGTACTTC. The genes are TRBV19 and TRBJ2-7; tentative D call: TRBD1 (6 bases). The CDR3 has 14 residues. V lost 4 bases and J lost 0, with 10 bases in between. Germline loops: CDR1 LNHDA, CDR2 SQIVND (reference sequence). The full variable domain, completed using reference TRBV19 and TRBJ2-7, is DGGITQSPKYLFRKEGQNVTLSCEQNLNHDAMYWYRQDPGQGLRLIYYSQIVNDFQKGDIAEGYSVSREKKESFPLTVTSAQKNPTAFYLCASSRGHPSYEQYFGPGTRLTVT.

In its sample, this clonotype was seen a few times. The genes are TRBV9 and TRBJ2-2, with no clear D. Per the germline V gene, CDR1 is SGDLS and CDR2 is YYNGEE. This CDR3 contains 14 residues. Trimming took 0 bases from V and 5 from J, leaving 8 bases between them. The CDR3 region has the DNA TGTGCCAGCAGCGTAGCTTTGCATACCGGGGAGCTGTTTTTT. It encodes CASSVALHTGELFF.

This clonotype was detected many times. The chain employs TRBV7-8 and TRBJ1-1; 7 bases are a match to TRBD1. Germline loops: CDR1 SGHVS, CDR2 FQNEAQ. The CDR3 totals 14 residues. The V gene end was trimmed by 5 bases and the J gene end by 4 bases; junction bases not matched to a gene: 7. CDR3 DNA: TGTGCCAGCAGCCTAGAGACAGGGTTCACTGAAGCTTTCTTT. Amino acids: CASSLETGFTEAFF.

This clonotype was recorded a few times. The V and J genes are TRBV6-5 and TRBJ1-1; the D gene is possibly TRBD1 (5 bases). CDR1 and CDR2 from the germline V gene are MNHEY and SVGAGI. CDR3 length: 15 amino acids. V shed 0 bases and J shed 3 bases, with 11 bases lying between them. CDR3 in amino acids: CASSYSAGTDTEAFF. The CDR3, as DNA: TGTGCCAGCAGTTACTCGGCGGGGACGGACACTGAAGCTTTCTTT.

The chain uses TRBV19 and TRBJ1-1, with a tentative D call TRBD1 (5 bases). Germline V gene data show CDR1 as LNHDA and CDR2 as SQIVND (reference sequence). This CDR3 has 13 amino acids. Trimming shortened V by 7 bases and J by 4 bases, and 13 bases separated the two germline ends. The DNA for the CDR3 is TGTGCCAGTAACCTTCCGGGGGGCACTGAAGCTTTCTTT. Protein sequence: CASNLPGGTEAFF.

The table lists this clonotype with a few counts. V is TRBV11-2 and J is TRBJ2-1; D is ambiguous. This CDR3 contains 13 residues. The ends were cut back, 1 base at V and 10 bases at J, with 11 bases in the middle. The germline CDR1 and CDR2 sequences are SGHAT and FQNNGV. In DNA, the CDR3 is TGTGCCAGCAGCTTAGGGAATGTCCGGGAGCAGTTCTTC. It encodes CASSLGNVREQFF.

The CDR3 is CASRLSEASNTGELFF. In nucleotides, the CDR3 is TGTGCCAGCAGACTTAGCGAGGCATCGAACACCGGGGAGCTGTTTTTT. The V gene is TRBV7-6, the J gene TRBJ2-2, with D perhaps matching TRBD2 (5 bases). The CDR3 spans 16 residues. Trimming cost V 6 bases and J 0 bases, with 14 bases left between them. Germline V lookup: CDR1 SGHVS, CDR2 FNYEAQ.

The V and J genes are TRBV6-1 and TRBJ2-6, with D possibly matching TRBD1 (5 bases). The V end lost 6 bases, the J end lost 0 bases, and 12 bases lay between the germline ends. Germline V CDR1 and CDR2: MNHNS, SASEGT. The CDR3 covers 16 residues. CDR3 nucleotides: TGTGCCAGCAGCGGACACCTCTACTCTGGGGCCAACGTCCTGACTTTC. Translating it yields CASSGHLYSGANVLTF.